A selection of T cell receptor beta chains follows, all from one sample in a study of CD8 T cell repertoires and HIV-1 epitope variants. The antigens these receptors bind are not known. The table came from immunoSEQ multiplex PCR; TCRdb's copy has only in-frame clones and leaves some out. This repertoire shows about 6,300 clones, around 64% found once; its top ten account for approximately 47%. The sample was cultured CD8+ T cells derived from PBMCs. The receptors were sampled from a male donor with HIV. Both conserved end residues are part of each CDR3. A D gene is named only where the DNA matches it firmly. Rows give clone size only sometimes, using once, few, many, or a class for an expanded clone.

clone_size j_call d_call v_call cdr3_nt cdr3_aa
NA TRBJ2-1 TRBD1 TRBV2 TGTGCCAGCAGAGAGCGGACAGGGGAGCCCCACAATGAGCAGTTCTTC CASRERTGEPHNEQFF
NA TRBJ2-5 NA TRBV13 TGTGCCAGCAGCTTAGGGGGGGGTGAGACCCAGTACTTC CASSLGGGETQYF
NA TRBJ2-1 TRBD2 TRBV7-2 TGTGCCAGCAGCTTGCCCGAAAGGACTAGGAACAATGAGCAGTTCTTC CASSLPERTRNNEQFF
few TRBJ1-4 TRBD1 TRBV7-9 TGTGCCAGCAGCTTTGGGACAGCGACAACTAATGAAAAACTGTTTTTT CASSFGTATTNEKLFF
NA TRBJ1-4 NA TRBV7-2 TGTGCCAGCAGCCAGAGGGCAGCTACTAATGAAAAACTGTTTTTT CASSQRAATNEKLFF
NA TRBJ1-1 NA TRBV19 TGTGCCAGTAGTATTGGCGGGGCAGCCCTTGAAGCTTTCTTT CASSIGGAALEAFF
NA TRBJ2-1 NA TRBV7-9 TGTGCCAGCAGCTTCCATTTGAGGGGAGCAGACAATGAGCAGTTCTTC CASSFHLRGADNEQFF
NA TRBJ2-7 TRBD1 TRBV28 TGTGCCAGCAGTTCACCGACAGGGATTCTGCCCTACGAGCAGTACTTC CASSSPTGILPYEQYF
NA TRBJ2-1 TRBD2 TRBV5-4 TGTGCCAGCAGCTTGGATGAGCGGGGGGGCCCCTACAATGAGCAGTTCTTC CASSLDERGGPYNEQFF
NA TRBJ2-7 TRBD1 TRBV9 TGTGCCAGCAGCCCAGGGGGCCTTACTCTCTCCTACGAGCAGTACTTC CASSPGGLTLSYEQYF
NA TRBJ2-2 NA TRBV19 TGTGCCAGTAGCGACCCGGGGGACACCGGGGAGCTGTTTTTT CASSDPGDTGELFF
few TRBJ1-2 TRBD1 TRBV6-4 TGTGCCAGCAGTGTCCCCCCCAGGGACAGGGGGCTTGTCTATGGCTACACCTTC CASSVPPRDRGLVYGYTF
NA TRBJ1-6 NA TRBV5-6 TGTGCCAGCAGCTTAGGGCCAGCGAGCATCCTCCACTTT CASSLGPASILHF
hyperexpanded TRBJ1-2 NA TRBV28 TGTGCCAGCGGCTTATATCCCTTGGACCTTAACTATGGCTACACCTTC CASGLYPLDLNYGYTF
NA TRBJ2-5 NA TRBV6-5 TGTGCCAGCAGTATCAACTTGGGTGGGAAGACCCAGTACTTC CASSINLGGKTQYF
NA TRBJ2-1 TRBD1 TRBV6-5 TGTGCCAGCAGTTTCCGGGACAGAGACAATGAGCAGTTCTTC CASSFRDRDNEQFF
few TRBJ1-2 TRBD1 TRBV13 TGTGCCAGCAGCTTAGCAGGGGGGGTCTATGGCTACACCTTC CASSLAGGVYGYTF
few TRBJ2-1 NA TRBV30 TGTGCCTGGAGGCCTTCGAGCTCCTACAATGAGCAGTTCTTC CAWRPSSSYNEQFF
few TRBJ1-6 NA TRBV28 TGTGCCAGCAGTTTAATAGGGAGGGACAATTCACCCCTCCACTTT CASSLIGRDNSPLHF
NA TRBJ1-2 NA TRBV28 TGTGCCAGCAACCCCCCCGGGGCAGTGGATGGCTACACCTTC CASNPPGAVDGYTF
NA TRBJ2-7 NA TRBV7-6 TGTGCCAGCAGCTTAGCGATTGGACAGTTCTACGAGCAGTACTTC CASSLAIGQFYEQYF
NA TRBJ2-1 TRBD2 TRBV6-5 TGTGCCAGCAGTTACTCACCTAGCGGGAGTAGGAATGAGCAGTTCTTC CASSYSPSGSRNEQFF
NA TRBJ1-1 NA TRBV11-2 TGTGCCAGCAGCTTAGATGATAGGGAGCAGTTCTTT CASSLDDREQFF
few TRBJ1-4 NA TRBV6-6 TGTGCCAGCAGTTACGTTGAGAATGAAAAACTGTTTTTT CASSYVENEKLFF
NA TRBJ2-1 TRBD1 TRBV12-5 TGTGCTAGTGGTTCCCCCTCAGACAGGGGGAGAGATGAATACAATGAGCAGTTCTTC CASGSPSDRGRDEYNEQFF
medium-sized TRBJ2-2 NA TRBV2 TGTGCCAGCAGCACCGGGACTGGCTCCTGGGAGCTGTTTTTT CASSTGTGSWELFF
NA TRBJ1-1 NA TRBV28 TGTGCCAGCAGTGTACAGGGCACTGAAGCTTTCTTT CASSVQGTEAFF
NA TRBJ2-3 NA TRBV28 TGTGCCGCGGGGTCCGTATATACGCAGTATTTT CAAGSVYTQYF
once TRBJ2-4 TRBD1 TRBV4-1 TGCGCCAGCAGCCAAGACAGGGGACAGTCGGCCAAAAACATTCAGTACTTC CASSQDRGQSAKNIQYF
NA TRBJ1-5 NA TRBV18 TGTGCCAGCTCACCACGTCTGGTGGGTATCAAGAGGTTATATCGCAATCAGCCCCAGCATTTT CASSPRLVGIKRLYRNQPQHF
NA TRBJ1-2 NA TRBV6-5 TGTGCCAGCGGTCGGACGGGGGGCGCGGGCTACACCTTC CASGRTGGAGYTF
large TRBJ2-7 NA TRBV27 TGTGCCAGCAGTTTATCACAGGGAACCCTCTCCTACGAGCAGTACTTC CASSLSQGTLSYEQYF
NA TRBJ2-3 NA TRBV11-2 TGTGCCAGCAGCTCTATAGGCGGTCTAGGTACGCAGTATTTT CASSSIGGLGTQYF
NA TRBJ1-5 TRBD1 TRBV9 TGTGCCAGCAGCGCGTCCAGACAGGGGTATAGCAATCAGCCCCAGCATTTT CASSASRQGYSNQPQHF
NA TRBJ2-2 NA TRBV4-3 TGCGCCAGCAGCCAAGATGGGAACACCGGGGAGCTGTTTTTT CASSQDGNTGELFF
NA TRBJ2-2 TRBD1 TRBV19 TGTGCCAGTACTACAGGGGGCTACACCGGGGAGCTGTTTTTT CASTTGGYTGELFF
NA TRBJ2-3 NA TRBV9 TGTGCCAGCAGCGTAGGCGGGCGGGGCACAGATACGCAGTATTTT CASSVGGRGTDTQYF
few TRBJ1-5 TRBD1 TRBV28 TGTGCCAGCAGTTTAGCAGGGGGGGAACCCCAGCATTTT CASSLAGGEPQHF
NA TRBJ2-3 TRBD2 TRBV14 TGTGCCAGCAGCCTTCGGGGGGCAGATACGCAGTATTTT CASSLRGADTQYF
NA TRBJ1-2 NA TRBV30 TGTGCCTGGAGTACGGGGGCCAACTATGGCTACACCTTC CAWSTGANYGYTF
NA TRBJ1-1 NA TRBV7-8 TGTGCCAGCAGCTTAGCGGGAAAGGGAGAAGCTTTCTTT CASSLAGKGEAFF
NA TRBJ2-2 TRBD2 TRBV27 TGTGCCAGCAGGATGACTAGCGGGGCGGTAGCCGGGGAGCTGTTTTTT CASRMTSGAVAGELFF
NA TRBJ1-5 NA TRBV28 TGTGCCAGCAGTATGAAAAGGCAGCCCCAGCATTTT CASSMKRQPQHF
few TRBJ2-7 NA TRBV4-3 TGCGCCAGCAGCCAAGATATGGGCTGGGAGCAGTACTTC CASSQDMGWEQYF
NA TRBJ1-1 TRBD1 TRBV10-3 TGTGCCATCAGTGAGGCCGACAGGGCTAAAGCTTTCTTT CAISEADRAKAFF
few TRBJ2-5 NA TRBV29-1 TGCAGCGTGAGGTCCCCGTACCAAGAGACCCAGTACTTC CSVRSPYQETQYF
NA TRBJ2-3 NA TRBV5-1 TGCGCCAGCAGCTCTCAATCGGGCACAGATACGCAGTATTTT CASSSQSGTDTQYF
once TRBJ1-2 NA TRBV9 TGTGCCAGCAGCGTAGGGGGGGCCCCGAACTATGGCTACACCTTC CASSVGGAPNYGYTF
NA TRBJ1-3 NA TRBV19 TGTGCCAGTAGTATGACGGTCTCTGGAAACACCATATATTTT CASSMTVSGNTIYF
NA TRBJ1-1 TRBD1 TRBV27 TGTGCCAGCAGTTTAGGAGGACAGGGGAACACTGAAGCTTTCTTT CASSLGGQGNTEAFF
NA TRBJ1-5 TRBD1 TRBV6-1 TGTGCCAGCAGTGAAGCGCTTCGGTGGCGGGGGGGACAGATCAATCAGCCCCAGCATTTT CASSEALRWRGGQINQPQHF
NA TRBJ1-1 NA TRBV6-1 TGTGCCAGCAGCATGAACACTGAAGCTTTCTTT CASSMNTEAFF
once TRBJ1-2 NA TRBV28 TGTGCCAGCAGTACTAACTATGGCTACACCTTC CASSTNYGYTF